These 18 T cell receptor beta chains came from one sample sequenced in a study of prognosis after radiotherapy for stage I lung cancer (dated by TCRdb to the early 2020s). Data came from an Illumina HiSeq 3000. Two rounds of multiplex PCR on genomic DNA were used to amplify the TCR beta CDR3 region. The first PCR round used primers specific to each TRBV and TRBJ gene, with sequences filed in Chinese patent CN105087789A. The public reads were reanalyzed by TCRdb: fastp trimming at Q25, MiXCR alignment, in-frame beta chains only. Entries that share a CDR3 protein sequence are merged under the most common genes and DNA. The sample includes some 39,000 distinct CDR3 sequences, with around 24% observed a single time. The top ten clonotypes cover around a quarter of the sample. The sequencing used PBMCs, collected before or after stereotactic body radiation therapy (not recorded which). The receptors here all came from a donor aged 50 or older with non-small cell lung cancer.

With respect to this clonotype: Since a far larger clone is one base different, this is likely a read error. The rearrangement uses TRBV20-1 and TRBJ2-7; D unclear. The germline CDR1 and CDR2 sequences are DFQATT and SNEGSKA (reference sequence). The CDR3 covers 15 residues. The V and J ends lost 3 bases and 7 bases respectively, with 22 bases between them. CDR3 DNA sequence: TGCAGTGCTAGGGTGGGTTTTCCCCTCTACAATGAGCAGTACTTC. Translation gives CSARVGFPLYNEQYF.

In this sample, this clonotype turned up many times. The CDR3 coding sequence is TGTGCCAGCAGTGATCCGGGGAGTGAGCGAGAGACCCAGTACTTC. Translating gives CASSDPGSERETQYF. This chain connects TRBV25-1 to TRBJ2-5; tentatively, D is TRBD2 (5 bases). Trimming cost V 3 bases and J 4 bases, with 15 bases left between them. The CDR3 has 15 amino acids. The germline V gene has CDR1 MGHDK and CDR2 SYGVNS.

This clonotype was found many times. The V call is TRBV7-8, the J call TRBJ1-4; a weak D match, TRBD1 (6 bases). From germline, CDR1 is SGHVS and CDR2 FQNEAQ. Trimming stripped 2 bases from V and 7 bases from J, with 14 bases between. The CDR3 extends over 15 amino acids. CDR3 in DNA: TGTGCCAGCAGCTTAAGGGGGACCGTGACTGAAAAACTGTTTTTT. This encodes CASSLRGTVTEKLFF.

This clonotype was found many times. This chain connects TRBV6-1 to TRBJ2-1; D not certain. Germline V gene lookup returns CDR1 MNHNS and CDR2 SASEGT. Trimming cost V 7 bases and J 2 bases, with 6 bases left between them. This CDR3 comprises 12 residues. CDR3 bases: TGTGCCAGCACGGCGGCCTACAATGAGCAGTTCTTC. Protein sequence: CASTAAYNEQFF.

By share of the sample, this clonotype is medium-sized. The chain is built from TRBV5-1 and TRBJ1-2; 8 bases agree with TRBD1. Germline loops: CDR1 SGHRS, CDR2 YFSETQ. The junction had 0 bases not matched to a gene; V was cut back by 0 bases and J by 2 bases. The CDR3 length is 14 residues. CDR3 bases: TGCGCCAGCAGCTTGGGACAGGGGAACTATGGCTACACCTTC. Translation: CASSLGQGNYGYTF.

The V call is TRBV5-1, the J call TRBJ2-2, with 7 nucleotides matching TRBD1. The CDR3 has 17 amino acids. Germline lookup yields CDR1 SGHRS and CDR2 YFSETQ. J was trimmed by 8 bases and V by 4 bases; bases with no gene match: 17. This chain's CDR3 is CASSNPYRGRGTGELFF. The CDR3, as DNA: TGCGCCAGCAGCAACCCTTACAGGGGCCGAGGTACTGGGGAGCTGTTTTTT.

The table lists this clonotype with many counts. The gene calls are TRBV5-5 and TRBJ1-2, with TRBD1 as a possible D gene (6 bases). V lost 2 bases, J lost 6 bases, and 14 bases lay in between. This CDR3 is built from 14 residues. Germline V CDR1 and CDR2: SGHKS, YYEKEE (reference sequence). Written as DNA, the CDR3 is TGTGCCAGCAGCTTTTGGGGGGCTAAAAATGGCTACACCTTC. Translation gives CASSFWGAKNGYTF.

As concerns this clonotype: It is likely a read error: a sequence one base away is far more abundant. It is unclear where the CDR3 begins or ends on the DNA, so no DNA is shown, and the CDR3 is as TCRdb lists it. The genes are TRBV2 and TRBJ2-4; TRBD2 reflects the table's D call only, with no check against the DNA. Per the germline V gene, CDR1 is SNHLY and CDR2 is FYNNEI. Ends included, the CDR3 has 15 residues. CDR3 region: CASSVAGGSYNERFF.

The table lists this clonotype with many counts. The chain has TRBV5-5 and TRBJ1-4; TRBD1 might be the D (5 bases). Trimming removed 4 bases from V and 7 bases from J, with 17 bases in between. Germline loops: CDR1 SGHKS, CDR2 YYEKEE (reference sequence). The CDR3 covers 15 residues. The CDR3 DNA is TGTGCCAGCAGCCCTCTGCCAAGGGGTACTGAAAAACTGTTTTTT. The encoded protein is CASSPLPRGTEKLFF.

This clonotype has at least ten counts. This chain links TRBV3-1 with TRBJ2-3; 8 nucleotides line up with TRBD1. The germline V gene encodes CDR1 LGHDT and CDR2 YNNKEL (reference sequence). CDR3 length: 16 residues. Trimming cost V 4 bases and J 3 bases; bases outside gene matches: 9. CDR3 DNA: TGTGCCAGCAGCCCGTGGGCAGGGGGCTCGACAGATACGCAGTATTTT. It specifies CASSPWAGGSTDTQYF.

The count of this clonotype is one. A read error is possible here, since a much larger clone lies one base away. CDR3 sequence reads: CASSSHTRNIIYF. DNA for the CDR3: TGTGCCAGCAGCTCCCACACTCGAAACATCATATATTTT. The chain carries TRBV6-1 and TRBJ1-3; no reliable D call. The CDR3 extends over 13 amino acids. Germline CDR1 is MNHNS and CDR2 is SASEGT.

This clonotype was seen at least ten times. The DNA of the CDR3 is TGTGCCACCAGCAGAGCCCTAGTTGCAACTAATGAAAAACTGTTTTTT. Translation gives CATSRALVATNEKLFF. The chain joins TRBV15 to TRBJ1-4; D is unclear. The CDR3 consists of 16 residues. V shed 1 base and J shed 0 bases, with 9 bases lying between them. The V gene's germline CDR1 is LNHNV and CDR2 YYDKDF (reference sequence).

A remark on this clonotype: A far more abundant clone sits one base away, making this likely a read error. The rearrangement uses TRBV6-4 and TRBJ2-2; D gene uncertain. Per the germline V gene, CDR1 is MRHNA and CDR2 is SNTAGT. The V and J ends lost 7 bases and 1 base respectively, with 16 bases between them. This CDR3 is built from 16 residues. The CDR3, as DNA: TGTGCCAGCACCCCCGGGCAGGCGGTGAACACCGGGGAGCTGTTTTTT. Its protein product is CASTPGQAVNTGELFF.

With regard to this clonotype: A much larger clone lies one base from this, so it may be a read error. CDR3: CSVTGTVTEAFF. For the CDR3, the DNA is TGCAGCGTTACCGGGACAGTGACTGAAGCTTTCTTT. The chain uses TRBV29-1 and TRBJ1-1; the match to TRBD1 covers 7 bases. Unmatched junction bases numbered 5, after V lost 5 bases and J lost 5 bases. The CDR3 contains 12 residues. CDR1 SQVTM and CDR2 ANQGSEA come from the germline V gene.

There are many counts of this clonotype. The chain has TRBV20-1 and TRBJ2-7; the D is unclear. V lost 6 bases and J lost 2, with 14 bases in between. Germline CDR1 reads DFQATT; CDR2 reads SNEGSKA (reference sequence). The CDR3 length is 13 residues. In DNA form, the CDR3 reads TGCAGTGCCCTACTTAGAAACCCCTACGAGCAGTACTTC. It is translated as CSALLRNPYEQYF.

About this clonotype: A read error is likely here: a far larger clone is one base away. The rearrangement uses TRBV5-1 and TRBJ1-2; TRBD1 matches at 11 bases. The CDR3 loop spans 15 amino acids. Germline V lookup: CDR1 SGHRS, CDR2 YFSETQ. The CDR3 is CASSWTGGVMFGYTF. CDR3 in DNA: TGTGCCAGCAGCTGGACAGGGGGCGTTATGTTTGGCTACACCTTC.

This clonotype has ten or more counts. The CDR3 reads CASRLDSGIDEKLFF. CDR3 DNA: TGTGCCAGTAGACTCGACAGTGGGATAGACGAAAAACTGTTTTTT. This chain links TRBV19 with TRBJ1-4, with D tentatively TRBD1 (5 bases). This CDR3 has 15 amino acids. Trimming took 6 bases from V and 8 from J, leaving 19 bases between them. Germline V gene lookup returns CDR1 LNHDA and CDR2 SQIVND (reference sequence). The entire variable domain, with the rest obtained from reference TRBV19 and TRBJ1-4, is as follows: DGGITQSPKYLFRKEGQNVTLSCEQNLNHDAMYWYRQDPGQGLRLIYYSQIVNDFQKGDIAEGYSVSREKKESFPLTVTSAQKNPTAFYLCASRLDSGIDEKLFFGSGTQLSVL.

This clonotype was recorded many times. This chain links TRBV6-1 with TRBJ2-1; 11 bases fit TRBD1. Germline CDR1 reads MNHNS; CDR2 reads SASEGT. The CDR3 is 16 residues long. V shed 3 bases and J 1 base; nucleotides not matched to a gene: 2. The CDR3 DNA reads as TGTGCCAGCAGTGACCGGGACAGGGGGTCCTACAATGAGCAGTTCTTC. Its protein is CASSDRDRGSYNEQFF.